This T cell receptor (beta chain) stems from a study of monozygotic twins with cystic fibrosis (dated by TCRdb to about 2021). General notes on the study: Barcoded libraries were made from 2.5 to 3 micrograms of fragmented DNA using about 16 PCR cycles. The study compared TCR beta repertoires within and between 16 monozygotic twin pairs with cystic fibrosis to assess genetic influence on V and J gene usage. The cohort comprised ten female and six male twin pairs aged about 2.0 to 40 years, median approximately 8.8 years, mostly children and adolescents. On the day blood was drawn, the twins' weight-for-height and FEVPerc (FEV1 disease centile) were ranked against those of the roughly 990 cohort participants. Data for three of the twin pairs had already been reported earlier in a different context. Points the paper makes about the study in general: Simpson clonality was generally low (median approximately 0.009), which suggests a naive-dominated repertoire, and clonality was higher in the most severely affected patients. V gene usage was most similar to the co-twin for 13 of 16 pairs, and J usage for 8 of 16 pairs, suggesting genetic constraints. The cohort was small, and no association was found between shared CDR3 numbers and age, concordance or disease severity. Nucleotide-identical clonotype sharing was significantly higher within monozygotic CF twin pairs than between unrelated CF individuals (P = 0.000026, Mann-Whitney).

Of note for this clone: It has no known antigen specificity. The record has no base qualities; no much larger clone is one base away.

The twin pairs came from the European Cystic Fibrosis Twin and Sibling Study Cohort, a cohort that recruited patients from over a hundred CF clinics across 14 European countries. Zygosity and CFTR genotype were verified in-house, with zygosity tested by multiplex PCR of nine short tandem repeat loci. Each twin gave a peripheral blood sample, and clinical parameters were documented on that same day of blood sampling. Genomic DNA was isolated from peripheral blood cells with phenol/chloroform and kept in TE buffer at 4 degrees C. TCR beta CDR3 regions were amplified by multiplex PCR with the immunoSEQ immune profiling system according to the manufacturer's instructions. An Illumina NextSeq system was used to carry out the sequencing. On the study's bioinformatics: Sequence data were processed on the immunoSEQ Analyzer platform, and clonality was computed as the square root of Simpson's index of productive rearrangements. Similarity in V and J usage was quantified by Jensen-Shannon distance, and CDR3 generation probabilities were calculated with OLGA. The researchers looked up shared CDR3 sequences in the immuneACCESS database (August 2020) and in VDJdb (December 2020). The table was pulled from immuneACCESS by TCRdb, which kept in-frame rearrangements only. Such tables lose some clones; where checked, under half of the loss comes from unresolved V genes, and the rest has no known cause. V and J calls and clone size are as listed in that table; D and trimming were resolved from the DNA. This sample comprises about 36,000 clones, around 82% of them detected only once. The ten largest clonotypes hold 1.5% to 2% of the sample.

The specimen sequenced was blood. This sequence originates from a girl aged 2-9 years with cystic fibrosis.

The CDR3 sequence is CATGDSQADEQFF. The bases are TGTGCCACAGGGGACTCCCAGGCCGATGAGCAGTTCTTC. Recombination joined TRBV2 with TRBJ2-1; the D match is possibly TRBD1 or TRBD2, with 6 bases aligned in each. Looking up the germline V gene yields CDR1 SNHLY and CDR2 FYNNEI. There are 13 amino acids in the CDR3, from cysteine to phenylalanine inclusive. Here the CDR3 DNA is all that survives: 39 bases in frame from base 1. V is reduced by 10 bases and J by 8 bases, leaving a spacing of 18 bases between them.